These 13 T cell receptor beta chains share one sample of origin, sequenced in a study of a mutant IDH1 vaccine in newly diagnosed glioma (dated by TCRdb to the early 2020s). Per the publication, the time point label means: week 35, safety follow-up. Each vaccine dose, consisting of 300 ug of a 20-mer mutant IDH1 peptide in Montanide, was administered subcutaneously with topical imiquimod. The library came from the immunoSEQ multiplex PCR assay. The immuneACCESS repertoire file appears here via TCRdb, limited to in-frame rearrangements. These files lack a portion of the clones; in checked studies, under half of the deficit traces to unresolved V genes, and the cause of the others is not known. This sample comprises roughly 51,000 clones, around 85% of them detected only once. Roughly 6.3% of the sample lies in the top ten. Antigens for these TCRs are unknown. The sequences come from PBMCs, collected from a glioma patient whose treatment included an IDH1 peptide vaccine. These receptors originate from a man aged 35 to 55 with glioma.

The chain has TRBV10-3 and TRBJ1-5; 9 nucleotides align to TRBD1. From germline, CDR1 is ENHRY and CDR2 SYGVKD. This CDR3 contains 16 residues. Germline trimming cut 3 bases from V and 4 bases from J; bases unmatched to any gene: 7. The CDR3 coding sequence is TGTGCCATCAGTGATCCGGGACAGGGACTTAATCAGCCCCAGCATTTT. Residues: CAISDPGQGLNQPQHF.

The chain links TRBV5-4 to TRBJ1-6; a possible D gene is TRBD1 (6 bases). CDR1 is SGHNT and CDR2 is YYREEE in the germline V gene (reference sequence). V was clipped by 4 bases and J by 0 bases, with 11 bases between them. The CDR3 is made up of 16 amino acids. The CDR3 DNA reads as TGTGCCAGCAGCACTGACAGGAGCTCCTATAATTCACCCCTCCACTTT. This translates into CASSTDRSSYNSPLHF. The variable domain in full, with the rest retrieved from reference TRBV5-4 and TRBJ1-6, is ETGVTQSPTHLIKTRGQQVTLRCSSQSGHNTVSWYQQALGQGPQFIFQYYREEENGRGNFPPRFSGLQFPNYSSELNVNALELDDSALYLCASSTDRSSYNSPLHFGNGTRLTVT.

This clone was observed a few times. This rearrangement joins TRBV30 to TRBJ1-1; D is unresolved. V shed 5 bases and J shed 1 base, with 5 bases lying between them. Germline V gene sequence: CDR1 GTSNPN, CDR2 SVGIG (reference sequence). The CDR3 runs to 11 residues. CDR3 DNA: TGTGCCTGGGGAAAGAACACTGAAGCTTTCTTT. Amino acids: CAWGKNTEAFF.

The gene calls are TRBV5-1 and TRBJ2-7, with D unclear. The CDR3 covers 12 residues. V lost 4 bases and J 0 bases, leaving 5 bases between the germline ends. The V gene's germline CDR1 is SGHRS and CDR2 YFSETQ. CDR3 sequence (DNA): TGCGCCAGCAGCCCTTTCTCCTACGAGCAGTACTTC. Translation: CASSPFSYEQYF.

In DNA form, the CDR3 reads TGCGCCAGCAGCCAAGAGAGAAGCTCCTATAATTCACCCCTCCACTTT. It encodes CASSQERSSYNSPLHF. The chain recombines TRBV4-1 with TRBJ1-6; no clear D. V was trimmed by 0 bases and J by 0 bases, leaving 6 bases between them. The CDR3 consists of 16 residues. The germline CDR1 and CDR2 sequences are MGHRA and YSYEKL.

This rearrangement joins TRBV25-1 to TRBJ2-5; D remains unclear. Per germline, CDR1 MGHDK and CDR2 SYGVNS. The CDR3 is 11 residues long. Trimming stripped 2 bases from V and 9 bases from J, with 7 bases between. CDR3 amino acids: CASSELTAQYF. As DNA, the CDR3 is TGTGCCAGCAGTGAACTGACGGCCCAGTACTTC.

The rearrangement joins TRBV7-2 to TRBJ1-2; no clear D gene. Between the trimmed V and J ends, which lost 1 base and 5 bases, there was a span of 11 bases. CDR1 is SGHTA, CDR2 FQGNSA, per germline. This CDR3 has 14 residues. CDR3 in DNA: TGTGCCAGCAGCTTAGGACGCAGCTTGTATGGCTACACCTTC. It encodes CASSLGRSLYGYTF.

This clone has more than one count but fewer than ten. The rearrangement uses TRBV28 and TRBJ1-2, with unresolved D. Per germline, CDR1 MDHEN and CDR2 SYDVKM. V shed 1 base and J shed 2 bases, with 2 bases lying between them. The CDR3 covers 12 residues. The CDR3 DNA sequence: TGTGCCAGCAGTTTATTGAACTATGGCTACACCTTC. As protein: CASSLLNYGYTF.

The chain employs TRBV5-5 and TRBJ2-2; a weak D match, TRBD1 (5 bases). Trimming took off 2 bases at V and 7 bases at J, with 21 bases between the two ends. Germline V gene lookup returns CDR1 SGHKS and CDR2 YYEKEE (reference sequence). The CDR3 covers 17 residues. This chain's CDR3 is CASSFSQVQVRGGELFF. CDR3 DNA: TGTGCCAGCAGCTTCTCTCAAGTACAGGTTCGAGGCGGGGAGCTGTTTTTT. The complete variable domain, with remaining parts taken from reference TRBV5-5 and TRBJ2-2, reads DAGVTQSPTHLIKTRGQQVTLRCSPISGHKSVSWYQQVLGQGPQFIFQYYEKEERGRGNFPDRFSARQFPNYSSELNVNALLLGDSALYLCASSFSQVQVRGGELFFGEGSRLTVL.

The chain joins TRBV6-5 to TRBJ2-3; 14 bases are shared with TRBD2. From germline, CDR1 is MNHEY and CDR2 SVGAGI. CDR3 size: 16 residues. V gave up 4 bases and J gave up 6 bases; unmatched junction bases: 6. The CDR3 nucleotides are TGTGCCAGCAGTTCGACTAGCGGGGGGGCTAGGGATACGCAGTATTTT. It is translated as CASSSTSGGARDTQYF.

The chain couples TRBV5-1 to TRBJ2-1; D gene ambiguous. The CDR3 runs 16 residues. V was shortened by 4 bases and J by 0 bases, with 14 bases between the two germline ends. Germline loops: CDR1 SGHRS, CDR2 YFSETQ. The CDR3 DNA reads TGCGCCAGCAGCGAGTCCGGAGTTCCCTCCTACAATGAGCAGTTCTTC. Protein product: CASSESGVPSYNEQFF.

V gene TRBV5-1 combines with J gene TRBJ1-2; the D gene is possibly TRBD1 (6 bases). Germline loops: CDR1 SGHRS, CDR2 YFSETQ. V dropped 0 bases and J dropped 4 bases, with 16 bases sitting between them. The length of the CDR3 is 16 residues. CDR3 DNA: TGCGCCAGCAGCTTGGCCACTGCAGGGGCGGGCTATGGCTACACCTTC. Its translation is CASSLATAGAGYGYTF.

V usage is TRBV2 and J usage is TRBJ1-6, with a weak D call TRBD1 (5 bases). The V gene lost 4 bases and the J gene lost 7 bases, with 11 bases spanning the gap. CDR3 length equals 14 residues. The germline V gene encodes CDR1 SNHLY and CDR2 FYNNEI. The CDR3 coding sequence is TGTGCCAGCAGTGGTCCCGAGGGGAATTCACCCCTCCACTTT. It specifies CASSGPEGNSPLHF.